Listed here are 8 T cell receptor beta chains from one sample, sequenced in a study of blood T cell repertoires in COVID-19. TCRdb's table, derived via immunoSEQ multiplex PCR, lists solely in-frame clones and lacks some. The data contain hundreds of thousands of clones, about nine tenths of them seen just once; the ten biggest clones take up 10% to 15%. Sequencing was performed on peripheral blood. The receptors were sampled from a woman aged 45-60 years with COVID-19, enrolled during active disease.

The gene calls are TRBV5-1 and TRBJ1-2; D is undetermined. Germline V gene sequence: CDR1 SGHRS, CDR2 YFSETQ. V lost 0 bases, J lost 8 bases, and 8 bases lay in between. The CDR3 spans 12 residues. The CDR3 DNA follows: TGCGCCAGCAGCTTGGGTCTCGCGGGCTACACCTTC. Amino acid sequence: CASSLGLAGYTF.

This clone was picked up a small number of times. The chain has TRBV5-1 and TRBJ1-6; D remains unclear. Germline V gene data show CDR1 as SGHRS and CDR2 as YFSETQ. Trimming left V 2 bases short and J 2 bases short, with 20 bases between. The CDR3 is made up of 19 amino acids. The CDR3 spells CASSFRGRSLGAYNSPLHF. The CDR3 DNA is TGCGCCAGCAGCTTTCGTGGGCGAAGCTTGGGAGCCTATAATTCACCCCTCCACTTT.

The chain joins TRBV19 to TRBJ2-5; tentatively, D is TRBD1 (6 bases). Trimming removed 6 bases from V and 6 bases from J, with 14 bases in between. The CDR3 runs to 13 residues. Germline CDR1 and CDR2: LNHDA and SQIVND (reference sequence). CDR3 sequence (DNA): TGTGCCAGTAGCCCAAGGACAGTGAAGACCCAGTACTTC. This encodes CASSPRTVKTQYF. Full variable domain (missing parts from reference TRBV19 and TRBJ2-5): DGGITQSPKYLFRKEGQNVTLSCEQNLNHDAMYWYRQDPGQGLRLIYYSQIVNDFQKGDIAEGYSVSREKKESFPLTVTSAQKNPTAFYLCASSPRTVKTQYFGPGTRLLVL.

J is TRBJ2-1 and V is TRBV24-1, with TRBD1 matching 7 bases. Germline lookup yields CDR1 KGHDR and CDR2 SFDVKD. The CDR3 is made up of 17 amino acids. The J segment lost 9 bases and the V segment lost 0 bases, leaving 13 bases of the junction unmatched. This CDR3 is CATSDLRQGGLVGEQFF. CDR3 in DNA: TGTGCCACCAGTGATTTGCGACAGGGTGGGCTTGTGGGTGAGCAGTTCTTC.

For the CDR3, the DNA is TGTGCCAGCAGCCTTTCCGGGACAGACACTGAAGCTTTCTTT. The encoded protein is CASSLSGTDTEAFF. The chain employs TRBV3-1 (or the pseudogene TRBV3-2) and TRBJ1-1; 7 positions match TRBD1. CDR1 is LGHDT and CDR2 is YNNKEL in the germline V gene (reference sequence). V lost 4 bases, J lost 3 bases, and 5 bases stayed unmatched. The CDR3 spans 14 residues.

This chain joins TRBV11-3 and TRBJ2-1; 8 bases fit TRBD2. The CDR3 covers 15 residues. Losses at the gene ends were 3 bases for V and 6 bases for J; bases not matched to a gene: 7. CDR1 and CDR2 from the germline V gene are SGHNT and YENEEA. CDR3 sequence reads: CASSLGTRVFNEQFF. CDR3 DNA: TGTGCCAGCAGCTTGGGGACTAGAGTCTTCAATGAGCAGTTCTTC.

The chain carries TRBV5-1 and TRBJ1-1, with TRBD1 as a possible D gene (6 bases). Germline-derived CDR1 and CDR2 are SGHRS and YFSETQ. The length of the CDR3 is 15 residues. V was clipped by 1 base and J by 1 base, with 11 bases between them. In DNA, the CDR3 is TGCGCCAGCAGCTTGAGCGGGGGCCCGAACACTGAAGCTTTCTTT. Its translation: CASSLSGGPNTEAFF.

This clone occurred once. The chain is built from TRBV6-5 and TRBJ1-2; weak D call: TRBD1 (6 bases). The CDR3 length is 13 residues. V lost 6 bases to trimming and J lost 2 bases, with 10 bases between them. Germline V lookup: CDR1 MNHEY, CDR2 SVGAGI. The CDR3 DNA reads TGTGCCAGCAGCCGCGGACAGAACTATGGCTACACCTTC. Its translation is CASSRGQNYGYTF.